These 29 T cell receptor beta chains originate from one sample sequenced in a study of shared T cell receptors in the human thymus. Clones were sequenced by immunoSEQ multiplex PCR, and TCRdb holds only the in-frame ones, with some missing. The data contain hundreds of thousands of clones, about 90% of them singletons. These data were also reused for a study on human thymus T cells.

The sequencing input was thymocytes. These receptors came from a boy in the first two years of life with a congenital heart defect.

The chain is built from TRBV4-2 and TRBJ2-5; D gene unclear. V was cut by 0 bases and J by 0 bases, with 2 bases left in between. CDR1 and CDR2 (germline): LGHNA, YNFKEQ. The CDR3 totals 13 residues. The CDR3 bases are TGTGCCAGCAGCCAAGACTACCAAGAGACCCAGTACTTC. Amino acids: CASSQDYQETQYF.

This chain connects TRBV4-3 to TRBJ1-5; perhaps TRBD1 as D (5 bases). Per the germline V gene, CDR1 is LGHNA and CDR2 is YSLEER. CDR3 length equals 16 residues. With 0 bases removed from V and 1 base from J, the gap between germline ends came to 10 bases. CDR3 DNA: TGCGCCAGCAGCCAAGATGTAGGGGTGAGCAATCAGCCCCAGCATTTT. Translated, it gives CASSQDVGVSNQPQHF.

This clone was observed a single time. The chain combines TRBV10-3 with TRBJ2-3; 13 bases line up with TRBD2. V dropped 0 bases and J dropped 9; count of bases not matched to a gene: 9. Germline V gene data show CDR1 as ENHRY and CDR2 as SYGVKD. The CDR3 covers 17 residues. CDR3 residues: CAISESARLAGGGTQYF. The CDR3 DNA sequence: TGTGCCATCAGTGAGTCCGCCCGACTAGCGGGGGGCGGGACGCAGTATTTT.

The table lists this clone with a few counts. V usage is TRBV5-6 and J usage is TRBJ2-2, with TRBD1 matching over 7 bases. The germline V gene has CDR1 SGHDT and CDR2 YYEEEE. V lost 0 bases to trimming and J lost 4 bases; unmatched junction nucleotides: 9. The CDR3 covers 17 residues. CDR3 coding DNA: TGTGCCAGCAGCTTGGTAGGGGTACAGGGGTTCACCGGGGAGCTGTTTTTT. This codes for CASSLVGVQGFTGELFF.

The chain carries TRBV29-1 and TRBJ1-1; possible D gene TRBD1, 6 bases. V was pared by 5 bases and J by 2 bases, with 12 bases between. Per the germline V gene, CDR1 is SQVTM and CDR2 is ANQGSEA. The CDR3 contains 13 residues. CDR3 amino acids: CSVCTTGNTEAFF. The CDR3 nucleotides read TGCAGCGTTTGCACGACAGGAAACACTGAAGCTTTCTTT.

This clone was detected only once. The V call is TRBV2, the J call TRBJ1-5; D might be TRBD1 (6 bases). The CDR3 is 14 residues long. Germline lookup yields CDR1 SNHLY and CDR2 FYNNEI. Trimming stripped 4 bases from V and 2 bases from J, with 9 bases between. The CDR3, as DNA: TGTGCCAGCAGTGGACAGGATGGCAATCAGCCCCAGCATTTT. Protein sequence: CASSGQDGNQPQHF.

With respect to this clone: An end of the junction does not agree with germline; a read error may underlie this. The chain couples TRBV18 to TRBJ2-7, with 7 bases identical to TRBD1. Per the germline V gene, CDR1 is KGHSH and CDR2 is LQKENI. The CDR3 totals 14 residues. Here the CDR3 DNA reads TGTGCCAGCTCAGAGCAGGGGACAGCCTACGGGCAGTACTTC. It yields the protein CASSEQGTAYGQYF. Using reference TRBV18 and TRBJ2-7 for the parts outside the CDR3, the full variable domain is NAGVMQNPRHLVRRRGQEARLRCSPMKGHSHVYWYRQLPEEGLKFMVYLQKENIIDESGMPKERFSAEFPKEGPSILRIQQVVRGDSAAYFCASSEQGTAYGQYFGPGTRLTVT.

The J gene is TRBJ1-3, the V gene TRBV15, with D unclear. The CDR3 loop spans 14 amino acids. The V end lost 4 bases, the J end lost 2 bases, and 9 bases lay between the germline ends. Per the germline V gene, CDR1 is LNHNV and CDR2 is YYDKDF (reference sequence). The DNA for the CDR3 is TGTGCCACCAGCACGGGAGAAACTGGAAACACCATATATTTT. Translation: CATSTGETGNTIYF.

The sample holds one count of this clone. V gene TRBV14 combines with J gene TRBJ1-2, with 9 positions matching TRBD1. V lost 0 bases and J lost 8; bases outside the gene matches: 7. The CDR3 length is 15 residues. Germline-derived CDR1 and CDR2 are SGHDN and FVKESK. CDR3 loop: CASSQDGGQGEGYTF. CDR3 sequence (DNA): TGTGCCAGCAGCCAAGATGGGGGACAGGGTGAAGGCTACACCTTC.

This clone was recorded only once. The chain has TRBV28 and TRBJ2-5; 8 positions agree with TRBD1. The CDR3 is 16 amino acids. CDR1 is MDHEN, CDR2 SYDVKM, per germline. The J segment lost 0 bases and the V segment lost 3 bases, leaving 6 bases of the junction unmatched. DNA for the CDR3: TGTGCCAGCAGTTTGAGGCAGGGGGCTGACCAAGAGACCCAGTACTTC. Amino acids: CASSLRQGADQETQYF.

In this sample, this clone turned up once. The rearrangement uses TRBV5-6 and TRBJ1-3; TRBD1 matches at 8 bases. Germline CDR1 and CDR2: SGHDT and YYEEEE. CDR3 length: 13 residues. V trimming: 4 bases; J trimming: 8 bases; junction bases outside the gene matches: 5. The CDR3 DNA reads TGTGCCAGCAGCGCCGGACAGGGCGACACCATATATTTT. The encoded protein is CASSAGQGDTIYF.

This chain links TRBV6-1 with TRBJ2-7, with 9 bases that match TRBD1. Trimming removed 4 bases from V and 2 bases from J; junction bases left unmatched: 3. This CDR3 has 14 amino acids. Germline V lookup: CDR1 MNHNS, CDR2 SASEGT. The DNA of the CDR3 is TGTGCCAGCAGTGGGGGGGACAGGGCCTACGAGCAGTACTTC. Protein sequence: CASSGGDRAYEQYF.

This CDR3 reads CASSPRWFAVASGGTDTQYF. In DNA, the CDR3 is TGTGCCAGCAGCCCCCGTTGGTTCGCGGTGGCGTCCGGGGGCACAGATACGCAGTATTTT. The rearrangement uses TRBV9 and TRBJ2-3; tentatively, D is TRBD2 (5 bases). The V end lost 4 bases, the J end lost 1 base, and 28 bases lay between the germline ends. The CDR3 loop spans 20 amino acids. Germline CDR1 is SGDLS and CDR2 is YYNGEE.

The rearrangement joins TRBV27 to TRBJ1-6; 9 bases align to TRBD1. The V gene's germline CDR1 is MNHEY and CDR2 SMNVEV (reference sequence). CDR3 size: 19 residues. V lost 5 bases, J lost 10 bases, and 21 bases stayed unmatched. CDR3 coding DNA: TGTGCCAGCAGTCCCTCCGGGGACAGGGATTGTCTTAATGGGTCACCCCTCCACTTT. As protein: CASSPSGDRDCLNGSPLHF.

The gene calls are TRBV4-1 and TRBJ1-2, with D possibly matching TRBD1 (5 bases). Germline CDR1 and CDR2: MGHRA and YSYEKL. V dropped 0 bases and J dropped 7 bases, with 15 bases sitting between them. This CDR3 spans 15 amino acids. The CDR3 is CASSQDAGKGFGYTF. CDR3 DNA sequence: TGCGCCAGCAGCCAAGACGCAGGGAAGGGATTTGGCTACACCTTC.

This chain uses TRBV28 with TRBJ1-2; weak D call: TRBD1 (6 bases). Trimming took off 8 bases at V and 8 bases at J, with 15 bases between the two ends. Germline CDR1 and CDR2: MDHEN and SYDVKM. The CDR3 is 12 residues long. The CDR3 sequence: CASDSGARGYTF. CDR3 DNA: TGTGCCAGCGACTCAGGGGCTCGAGGCTACACCTTC.

The chain recombines TRBV9 with TRBJ2-7; 7 positions match TRBD1. Trimming took 4 bases from V and 0 from J; bases not matched to a gene: 1. The CDR3 loop spans 13 amino acids. The germline V gene encodes CDR1 SGDLS and CDR2 YYNGEE. DNA of the CDR3: TGTGCCAGCAGCCGGGACAGCTCCTACGAGCAGTACTTC. It is translated as CASSRDSSYEQYF.

The genes are TRBV18 and TRBJ1-5, with D unclear. With 3 bases removed from V and 0 bases from J, the gap between germline ends came to 15 bases. Germline-derived CDR1 and CDR2 are KGHSH and LQKENI. The CDR3 sequence is 17 residues long. Here the CDR3 reads CASSPTDLDGSNQPQHF. Written as DNA, the CDR3 is TGTGCCAGCTCACCGACGGACTTGGACGGTAGCAATCAGCCCCAGCATTTT. Based on the CDR3 plus reference TRBV18 and TRBJ1-5, the full variable domain is NAGVMQNPRHLVRRRGQEARLRCSPMKGHSHVYWYRQLPEEGLKFMVYLQKENIIDESGMPKERFSAEFPKEGPSILRIQQVVRGDSAAYFCASSPTDLDGSNQPQHFGDGTRLSIL.

The chain has TRBV9 and TRBJ2-1; 8 bases match TRBD2. J gave up 6 bases and V 0 bases, and 5 bases lay outside the gene matches. Germline V gene data show CDR1 as SGDLS and CDR2 as YYNGEE. The CDR3 has 15 residues. CDR3 residues: CASSVGGTSSNEQFF. The CDR3 region has the DNA TGTGCCAGCAGCGTAGGTGGGACTAGTTCCAATGAGCAGTTCTTC.

The chain recombines TRBV11-3 with TRBJ1-5; 8 positions match TRBD1. Losses at the gene ends were 5 bases for V and 6 bases for J; bases not matched to a gene: 15. Germline CDR1 SGHNT, CDR2 YENEEA. This CDR3 comprises 17 residues. The CDR3 region has the DNA TGTGCCAGCAGCCCCAGAGCCCCAGGGGGCAGGGGTCAGCCCCAGCATTTT. This sequence encodes CASSPRAPGGRGQPQHF.

The CDR3 nucleotides are TGCGCCAGCAGCCTATTAAATAGCGGGGAGGGACCCTACGAGCAGTACTTC. The encoded protein is CASSLLNSGEGPYEQYF. The chain uses TRBV4-3 and TRBJ2-7; 8 nucleotides align to TRBD2. The CDR3 totals 17 residues. The V gene end was trimmed by 4 bases and the J gene end by 2 bases; junction bases not matched to a gene: 13. Germline V gives CDR1 LGHNA, CDR2 YSLEER.

J is TRBJ2-7 and V is TRBV7-9; 9 nucleotides align to TRBD1. The CDR3 is made up of 16 amino acids. Trimming took 0 bases from V and 4 from J; bases not matched to a gene: 7. CDR1 and CDR2 from the germline V gene are SEHNR and FQNEAQ (reference sequence). The CDR3 DNA follows: TGTGCCAGCAGCTTAGCCGGGACAGGGAACTGGTACGAGCAGTACTTC. It encodes CASSLAGTGNWYEQYF.

The chain links TRBV4-2 to TRBJ1-1; a possible D gene is TRBD1 (5 bases). The CDR3 has 18 residues. V lost 3 bases and J lost 0, with 20 bases in between. Per germline, CDR1 LGHNA and CDR2 YNFKEQ. Written as DNA, the CDR3 is TGTGCCAGCAGCCATCATGCGCAGGGAAAGCCGGTGAACACTGAAGCTTTCTTT. Its protein is CASSHHAQGKPVNTEAFF.

With respect to this clone: Within the sample, other DNA sequences also encode this same CDR3. The V and J genes are TRBV28 and TRBJ2-7; 10 bases fit TRBD1. The V gene end was trimmed by 8 bases and the J gene end by 3 bases; junction bases not matched to a gene: 4. The CDR3 is 13 amino acids. CDR1 MDHEN and CDR2 SYDVKM come from the germline V gene. CDR3 nucleotides: TGTGCCAGCTCCCGGACAGGGGGCTACGAGCAGTACTTC. Translating gives CASSRTGGYEQYF.

V gene TRBV7-7 combines with J gene TRBJ2-2; D might be TRBD2 (6 bases). Trimming removed 1 base at V and 7 bases at J, with 7 bases between. The CDR3 covers 13 residues. The germline CDR1 and CDR2 sequences are SSHAT and FNYEAQ (reference sequence). DNA of the CDR3: TGTGCCAGCAGCTTAGAGGGAGGCGGGGAGCTGTTTTTT. This gives the protein CASSLEGGGELFF. Drawing the rest from reference TRBV7-7 and TRBJ2-2, the complete variable domain is GAGVSQSPRYKVTKRGQDVTLRCDPISSHATLYWYQQALGQGPEFLTYFNYEAQPDKSGLPSDRFSAERPEGSISTLTIQRTEQRDSAMYRCASSLEGGGELFFGEGSRLTVL.

This chain links TRBV7-8 with TRBJ1-1; no firm D call. This CDR3 region has 14 residues. The V gene lost 2 bases and the J gene lost 6 bases, with 13 bases spanning the gap. Germline V gene sequence: CDR1 SGHVS, CDR2 FQNEAQ. This CDR3 is CASSLSREKAEAFF. As DNA, the CDR3 is TGTGCCAGCAGCTTAAGTCGGGAGAAGGCTGAAGCTTTCTTT.

The genes are TRBV2 and TRBJ2-7, with a weak D call TRBD1 (5 bases). The V end was cut by 7 bases, the J end by 3 bases, with 13 bases between. In germline, CDR1 is SNHLY, CDR2 FYNNEI. The CDR3 has 13 residues. Here the CDR3 DNA reads TGTGCCAGCATCCAGGGTGCCCTCTACGAGCAGTACTTC. This codes for CASIQGALYEQYF.

The chain couples TRBV10-1 to TRBJ2-7; TRBD2 agrees at 9 bases. The CDR3 loop spans 14 amino acids. The trim removed 3 bases at V and 4 bases at J, leaving 4 bases unmatched. Germline V gene data show CDR1 as WNHNN and CDR2 as SYGVQD (reference sequence). The CDR3 nucleotides are TGCGCCAGCAGTGAACTAGCGGGTGGGTACGAGCAGTACTTC. This codes for CASSELAGGYEQYF.

The chain links TRBV6-4 to TRBJ2-7, with a possible D match to TRBD2 (8 bases). The CDR3 runs 17 residues. CDR1 is MRHNA and CDR2 is SNTAGT in the germline V gene. Trimming removed 2 bases at V and 2 bases at J, with 19 bases between. The CDR3 DNA reads TGTGCCAGCAGTGACCCCACAGGGGAGCGGGGGCCCTACGAGCAGTACTTC. This codes for CASSDPTGERGPYEQYF.